These 11 T cell receptor beta chains were all obtained from the same sample, sequenced in a study of blood T cell repertoires in COVID-19. Clones were sequenced by immunoSEQ multiplex PCR, and TCRdb holds only the in-frame ones, with some missing. Of a few hundred thousand clones in the sample, 86% were seen once. The sample was peripheral blood. All receptors derive from a man between 60 and 70 years old with acute or convalescent COVID-19.

The gene calls are TRBV6-5 and TRBJ2-5; 9 bases align to TRBD2. CDR3 length: 14 residues. Germline trimming cut 7 bases from V and 5 bases from J; bases unmatched to any gene: 8. Germline assignment: CDR1 MNHEY and CDR2 SVGAGI. The DNA for the CDR3 is TGTGCCAGCATAGAGCGGGGGGCCAGGGAGACCCAGTACTTC. This sequence encodes CASIERGARETQYF.

J is TRBJ2-1 and V is TRBV7-2; TRBD2 agrees at 15 bases. CDR3 size: 17 residues. Germline V gene data show CDR1 as SGHTA and CDR2 as FQGNSA. The J segment lost 4 bases and the V segment lost 1 base, leaving 2 bases of the junction unmatched. The CDR3: CASSLGGLAGGYNEQFF. The CDR3 nucleotides read TGTGCCAGCAGCTTAGGTGGACTAGCGGGAGGGTACAATGAGCAGTTCTTC.

This sequence joins TRBV9 and TRBJ2-7; 10 nucleotides agree with TRBD1. V shed 4 bases, J shed 3 bases, and the junction held 4 bases outside the gene matches. Germline V gene sequence: CDR1 SGDLS, CDR2 YYNGEE. This CDR3 comprises 14 residues. Here the CDR3 reads CASSPGQGIYEQYF. The CDR3, as DNA: TGTGCCAGCAGCCCGGGACAGGGGATCTACGAGCAGTACTTC.

The chain uses TRBV27 and TRBJ1-6; D gene unclear. V was shortened by 3 bases and J by 8 bases, with 5 bases between the two germline ends. Germline V CDR1 and CDR2: MNHEY, SMNVEV (reference sequence). This CDR3 is built from 12 residues. The chain's CDR3 is CASSFGDSPLHF. In nucleotides, the CDR3 is TGTGCCAGCAGTTTCGGGGATTCACCCCTCCACTTT.

The chain links TRBV5-1 to TRBJ2-7; 7 bases are a match to TRBD1. Trimming took 0 bases from V and 2 from J; bases not matched to a gene: 5. The CDR3 has 15 amino acids. The germline V gene has CDR1 SGHRS and CDR2 YFSETQ. CDR3 sequence (DNA): TGCGCCAGCAGCTTGGCCGGGCAGGGGGCCTACGAGCAGTACTTC. Its protein product is CASSLAGQGAYEQYF.

The rearrangement joins TRBV20-1 to TRBJ2-7; 7 nucleotides agree with TRBD1. CDR1 and CDR2 (germline): DFQATT, SNEGSKA (reference sequence). CDR3 length: 13 amino acids. The junction had 10 bases not matched to a gene; V was cut back by 3 bases and J by 8 bases. Written as DNA, the CDR3 is TGCAGTGCTAGTCCGACAGGGCCAGCTCAGCAGTACTTC. Translated, it gives CSASPTGPAQQYF.

The gene calls are TRBV30 and TRBJ2-5; perhaps TRBD1 as D (6 bases). V was clipped by 0 bases and J by 12 bases, with 11 bases between them. CDR1 and CDR2 (germline): GTSNPN, SVGIG (reference sequence). This CDR3 is 11 amino acids long. CDR3 region: CAWSVLGAKYF. The CDR3 DNA is TGTGCCTGGAGTGTACTGGGGGCGAAGTACTTC.

The chain combines TRBV19 with TRBJ2-7, with 9 bases that match TRBD2. J lost 4 bases, V lost 6 bases, and 7 bases had no gene match. This CDR3 spans 14 amino acids. Germline V gene lookup returns CDR1 LNHDA and CDR2 SQIVND (reference sequence). The CDR3 loop is CASRSAGGAYEQYF. The CDR3 coding sequence is TGTGCCAGTAGGTCGGCGGGAGGGGCGTACGAGCAGTACTTC. Full variable domain (remainder filled in from reference TRBV19 and TRBJ2-7): DGGITQSPKYLFRKEGQNVTLSCEQNLNHDAMYWYRQDPGQGLRLIYYSQIVNDFQKGDIAEGYSVSREKKESFPLTVTSAQKNPTAFYLCASRSAGGAYEQYFGPGTRLTVT.

This clone was seen a single time. The genes are TRBV6-4 and TRBJ2-3; TRBD1 might be the D (5 bases). The CDR3 totals 13 residues. With 4 bases removed from V and 6 bases from J, the gap between germline ends came to 11 bases. The germline V gene encodes CDR1 MRHNA and CDR2 SNTAGT. In nucleotides, the CDR3 is TGTGCCAGCAGTGTGACAGAAGGGGATACGCAGTATTTT. Amino acids: CASSVTEGDTQYF.

This clone has a single count. This chain links TRBV6-1 with TRBJ2-3; D ambiguous. Germline loops: CDR1 MNHNS, CDR2 SASEGT. The germline V and J ends were trimmed by 1 base and 3 bases, with 11 bases remaining between them. This CDR3 comprises 15 residues. The CDR3 sequence: CASSEGSLSTDTQYF. In nucleotides, the CDR3 is TGTGCCAGCAGTGAAGGATCACTATCTACAGATACGCAGTATTTT.

This chain joins TRBV19 and TRBJ2-5, with TRBD2 identical over 11 bases. Germline assignment: CDR1 LNHDA and CDR2 SQIVND (reference sequence). With V trimmed by 4 bases and J by 5 bases, 3 bases remained unmatched. The CDR3 extends over 14 amino acids. In nucleotides, the CDR3 is TGTGCCAGTAGTACACTAGCGGGAGCTGAGACCCAGTACTTC. Translated, it gives CASSTLAGAETQYF.